A selection of T cell receptor beta chains follows, all from one sample in a study of post-analysis software for immune sequencing data. From the PCR reads, TCRdb called clonotypes with MiXCR, one entry per CDR3 protein. The data hold approximately 350,000 distinct CDR3 sequences, with around 33% observed a single time. Sequenced sample: blood. The receptors shown here come from a girl between 5 and 17 years old with multiple sclerosis. Each CDR3 is given with its conserved first and last residue. Each record gives: V gene, D gene, J gene, clone size, CDR3 DNA, CDR3 protein. D genes are given only for firm matches. Not every row has a clone size; where given, it reads once, few, many or a size class.

TRBV20-1	TRBD1	TRBJ2-5	many	TGCAGTGCTTCCTCCGGGACAGCTCAAGAGACCCAGTACTTC	CSASSGTAQETQYF
TRBV20-1	TRBD1	TRBJ1-2	.	TGCAGTGCTAAAAGCACTCCAGGGGGACGTGGCTACACCTTC	CSAKSTPGGRGYTF
TRBV7-9	TRBD2	TRBJ2-5	.	TGTGCCAGCAGCTTAAGTAGCGGGGGCGTCCAAGAGACCCAGTACTTC	CASSLSSGGVQETQYF
TRBV2	.	TRBJ2-7	.	TGTGCCAGCAGGGACCCGGGCAGCTCCTACGAGCAGTACTTC	CASRDPGSSYEQYF
TRBV6-5	.	TRBJ2-7	few	TGTGCCAGCAGAACCCTGGGGGGCTCCTACGAGCAGTACTTC	CASRTLGGSYEQYF
TRBV6-6	.	TRBJ2-7	.	TGTGCCACCGAAAAATCCGACAGGCTCTACGAGCAGTACTTC	CATEKSDRLYEQYF
TRBV7-3	.	TRBJ2-3	many	TGTGCCAGCAGCTTCGCCGGGACTAGCACAGATACGCAGTATTTT	CASSFAGTSTDTQYF
TRBV7-2	.	TRBJ2-3	.	TGTGCCAGCAGCTTAGCGCCAGGGGGGGTGTATACAGATACGCAGTATTTT	CASSLAPGGVYTDTQYF
TRBV7-3	.	TRBJ2-1	.	TGTGCCAGCAGCTTAACTTCTAGCTCCTACAATGAGCAGTTCTTC	CASSLTSSSYNEQFF
TRBV6-2/TRBV6-3	TRBD2	TRBJ2-7	.	TGTGCCAGCAGGGGCGGACCCGGGACTAGCGGGGTTTACTACGAGCAGTACTTC	CASRGGPGTSGVYYEQYF
TRBV10-3	TRBD1	TRBJ1-2	few	TGTGCCATCAGTGAGACAGGGGGAGGAGGCTATGGCTACACCTTC	CAISETGGGGYGYTF
TRBV12-3/TRBV12-4	.	TRBJ1-1	few	TGTGCCAGCAGTTTCAGGGATCGGAACACTGAAGCTTTCTTT	CASSFRDRNTEAFF
TRBV6-5	.	TRBJ1-1	once	TGTGCCAGCAGTTACTCGAAGTTTGCAGGGGTGTCGATCACTGAAGCTTTCTTT	CASSYSKFAGVSITEAFF
TRBV5-4	TRBD1	TRBJ2-2	.	TGTGCCAGCCGCGGAGGGACAGGGAGCGCCGGGGAGCTGTTTTTT	CASRGGTGSAGELFF
TRBV20-1	.	TRBJ1-1	.	TGCAGTGCTAGAGCCAAGCAGGGGAAAGCTTTCTTT	CSARAKQGKAFF
TRBV12-3/TRBV12-4	.	TRBJ1-2	.	TGTGCCAGCAGTTTATTGGGTGACCCCTATGGCTACACCTTC	CASSLLGDPYGYTF
TRBV11-2	.	TRBJ1-2	.	TGTGCCAGCAGCTTAGGTCTAGGAGGAAGTGGCTACACCTTC	CASSLGLGGSGYTF
TRBV29-1	.	TRBJ2-3	few	TGCAGCGCCTCGACGGGGGCCGGCGCAGATACGCAGTATTTT	CSASTGAGADTQYF
TRBV2	TRBD1	TRBJ1-2	.	TGTGCCAGCAGTGTACAGGGGGCTGGCTATGGCTACACCTTC	CASSVQGAGYGYTF
TRBV6-6	.	TRBJ2-1	.	TGTGCCAGCAGTCAGCGCCGCAATGAGCAGTTCTTC	CASSQRRNEQFF
TRBV28	.	TRBJ1-4	.	TGTGCCAGCAGTTTTGCGGGAGCTAATGAAAAACTGTTTTTT	CASSFAGANEKLFF
TRBV7-8	.	TRBJ1-1	.	TGTGCCAGCAGCTTACTGGGGGGGGCCACTGAAGCTTTCTTT	CASSLLGGATEAFF
TRBV7-7	TRBD1	TRBJ2-5	.	TGTGCTAGCAGCTTGCCGGGGACAGGGCAGACCCAGTACTTC	CASSLPGTGQTQYF
TRBV7-6	TRBD1	TRBJ1-1	.	TGTGCCAGCAGCCCATTCCCAGGACAGGGGAGCACTGAAGCTTTCTTT	CASSPFPGQGSTEAFF
TRBV20-1	TRBD1	TRBJ2-1	few	TGCAGTGCCGGGGACAGCCTGGGGTCCTACAATGAGCAGTTCTTC	CSAGDSLGSYNEQFF
TRBV4-1	TRBD2	TRBJ2-7	few	TGCGCCAGCAGCCAACTAGCGGACTCCTACGAGCAGTACTTC	CASSQLADSYEQYF
TRBV11-2	TRBD2	TRBJ2-3	.	TGTGCCAGCAGCTCTTCCGGGACTACCTTCACAGATACGCAGTATTTT	CASSSSGTTFTDTQYF
TRBV9	.	TRBJ2-1	few	TGTGCCAGCAGCCCCCACCGGCGGCAGGGAGGTTACAATGAGCAGTTCTTC	CASSPHRRQGGYNEQFF
TRBV12-3/TRBV12-4	.	TRBJ2-7	few	TGTGCCAGCAGTTTCGGGGACCGCTACGAGCAGTACTTC	CASSFGDRYEQYF
TRBV13	.	TRBJ2-3	.	TGTGCCAGCAGCTCGCGCGGGTGGGGTGGTGATACGCAGTATTTT	CASSSRGWGGDTQYF
TRBV20-1	.	TRBJ1-2	.	TGCAGTGCTAGAGAGATAGGGGAAAGCTATGGCTACACCTTC	CSAREIGESYGYTF
TRBV5-1	TRBD2	TRBJ2-3	few	TGCGCCAGCAGACTTACTAGCGGGGGGGAATCAGATACGCAGTATTTT	CASRLTSGGESDTQYF
TRBV6-2/TRBV6-3	.	TRBJ1-1	.	TGTGCCAGCAGCCTCAACGCTGAAGCTTTCTTT	CASSLNAEAFF
TRBV27	.	TRBJ1-2	.	TGTGCCAGCAGTTTATCTCCGGACGGATACTATGGCTACACCTTC	CASSLSPDGYYGYTF
TRBV12-3/TRBV12-4	TRBD2	TRBJ2-3	.	TGTGCCAGCACACTAGCGGCTCTTACAGATACGCAGTATTTT	CASTLAALTDTQYF
TRBV7-2	TRBD1	TRBJ2-7	many	TGCGCCAGCAGCCCACCGGGACAGGGCTACGAGCAGTACTTC	CASSPPGQGYEQYF
TRBV6-1	TRBD1	TRBJ1-6	.	TGTGCCAGCAGTGGCTTAACAGGGGACTCACCCCTCCACTTT	CASSGLTGDSPLHF
TRBV10-3	.	TRBJ2-7	many	TGTGCCATCAGTGAGCCGTCCTACGAGCAGTACTTC	CAISEPSYEQYF
TRBV3-1	TRBD1	TRBJ1-1	.	TGTGCCAGCAGCCAACGGGACAGGGGCTCTGAAGCTTTCTTT	CASSQRDRGSEAFF
TRBV12-3/TRBV12-4	.	TRBJ2-2	once	TGTGCCAGCAAGATTTTCGGGACAAACACCGGGGAGCTGTTTTTT	CASKIFGTNTGELFF
TRBV12-3/TRBV12-4	.	TRBJ2-3	.	TGTGCCAGCAGTTTGCAGGCGTTCAGCACAGATGCGCAGTATTTT	CASSLQAFSTDAQYF
TRBV20-1	.	TRBJ2-5	.	TGCAGTGCTAGTGGGGGACTTCAAGAGACCCAGTACTTC	CSASGGLQETQYF
TRBV29-1	.	TRBJ1-1	few	TGCAGCGTTGAACCAGAGAACACTGAAGCTTTCTTT	CSVEPENTEAFF
TRBV7-7	.	TRBJ2-5	.	TGTGCTAGCAGCTTCTCTAACCAAGAGACCCAGTACTTC	CASSFSNQETQYF
TRBV28	.	TRBJ2-1	.	TGTGCCACCACCCTAGTAGGGAGGAATGAGCAGTTCTTC	CATTLVGRNEQFF